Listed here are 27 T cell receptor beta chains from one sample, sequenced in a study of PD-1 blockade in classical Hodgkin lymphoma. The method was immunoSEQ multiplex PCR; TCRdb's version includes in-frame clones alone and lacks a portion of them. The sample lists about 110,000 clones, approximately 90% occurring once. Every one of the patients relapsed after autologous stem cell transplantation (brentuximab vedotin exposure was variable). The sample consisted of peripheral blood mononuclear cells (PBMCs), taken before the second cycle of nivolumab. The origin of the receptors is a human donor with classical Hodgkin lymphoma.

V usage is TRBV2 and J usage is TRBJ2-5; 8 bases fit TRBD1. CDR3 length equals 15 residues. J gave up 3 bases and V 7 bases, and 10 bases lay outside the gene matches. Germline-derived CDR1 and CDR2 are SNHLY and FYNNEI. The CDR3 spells CASNPRTGFEETQYF. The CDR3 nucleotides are TGTGCCAGCAATCCACGGACAGGGTTCGAAGAGACCCAGTACTTC.

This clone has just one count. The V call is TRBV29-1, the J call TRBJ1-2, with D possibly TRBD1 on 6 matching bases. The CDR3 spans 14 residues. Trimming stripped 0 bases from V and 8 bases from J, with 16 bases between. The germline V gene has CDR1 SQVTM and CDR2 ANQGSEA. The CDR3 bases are TGCAGCGTTGAAGAGGTGGGGGCCAGGGACGGCTACACCTTC. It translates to CSVEEVGARDGYTF.

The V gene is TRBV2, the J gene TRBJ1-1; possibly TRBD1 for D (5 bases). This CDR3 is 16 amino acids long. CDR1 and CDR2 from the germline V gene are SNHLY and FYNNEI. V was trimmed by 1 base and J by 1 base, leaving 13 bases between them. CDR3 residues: CASSEGMGGGNTEAFF. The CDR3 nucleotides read TGTGCCAGCAGTGAAGGAATGGGCGGGGGGAACACTGAAGCTTTCTTT.

CDR3 sequence: CASSINFDTDEKLFF. The CDR3 DNA follows: TGTGCCAGTAGTATAAATTTCGACACAGATGAAAAACTGTTTTTT. The rearrangement joins TRBV19 to TRBJ1-4; D is unclear. V was cut by 2 bases and J by 6 bases, with 13 bases left in between. The CDR3 is 15 amino acids. Germline values: CDR1 LNHDA, CDR2 SQIVND (reference sequence).

The CDR3 coding sequence is TGTGCCAGCAGCGCCACTAGCGGGAGTCAGGGCGAGCAGTACTTC. Residues: CASSATSGSQGEQYF. The rearrangement joins TRBV7-2 to TRBJ2-7; TRBD2 aligns across 11 bases. The CDR3 runs 15 residues. V was pared by 5 bases and J by 6 bases, with 9 bases of the junction left unmatched. The V gene's germline CDR1 is SGHTA and CDR2 FQGNSA.

CDR3 nucleotides: TGCGCCAGCAGTGATGCCCCTACGGACAGGCCGGGGAACATTCAGTACTTC. Translation gives CASSDAPTDRPGNIQYF. V usage is TRBV10-1 and J usage is TRBJ2-4; 7 nucleotides align to TRBD1. The V gene's germline CDR1 is WNHNN and CDR2 SYGVQD (reference sequence). The CDR3 is 17 amino acids. Trimming took 3 bases from V and 7 from J; bases not matched to a gene: 15.

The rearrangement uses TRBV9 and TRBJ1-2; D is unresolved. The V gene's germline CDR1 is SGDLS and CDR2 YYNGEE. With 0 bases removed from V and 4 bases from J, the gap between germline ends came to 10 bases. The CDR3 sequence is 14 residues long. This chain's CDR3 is CASSVEVAGYGYTF. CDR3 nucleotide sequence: TGTGCCAGCAGCGTAGAAGTCGCAGGCTATGGCTACACCTTC.

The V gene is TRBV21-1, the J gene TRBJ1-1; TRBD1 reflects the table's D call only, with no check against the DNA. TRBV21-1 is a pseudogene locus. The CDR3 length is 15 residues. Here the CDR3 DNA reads TGTGCCAGCAGCAATGGCAGGGGGCTGAACACTGAAGCTTTCTTT. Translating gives CASSNGRGLNTEAFF.

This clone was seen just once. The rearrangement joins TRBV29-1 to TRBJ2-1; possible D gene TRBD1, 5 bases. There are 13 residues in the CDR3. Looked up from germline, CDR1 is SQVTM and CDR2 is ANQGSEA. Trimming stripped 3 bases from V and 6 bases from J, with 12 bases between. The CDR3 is CSVDRGWVNEQFF. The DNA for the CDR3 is TGCAGCGTTGATAGGGGATGGGTCAATGAGCAGTTCTTC.

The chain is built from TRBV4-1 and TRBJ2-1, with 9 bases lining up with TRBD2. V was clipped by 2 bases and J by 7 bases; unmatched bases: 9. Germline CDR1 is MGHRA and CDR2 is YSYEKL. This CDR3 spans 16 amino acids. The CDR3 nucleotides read TGCGCCAGCAGCCAACCCTGGGCGGGAGGGCCGAATGAGCAGTTCTTC. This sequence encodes CASSQPWAGGPNEQFF.

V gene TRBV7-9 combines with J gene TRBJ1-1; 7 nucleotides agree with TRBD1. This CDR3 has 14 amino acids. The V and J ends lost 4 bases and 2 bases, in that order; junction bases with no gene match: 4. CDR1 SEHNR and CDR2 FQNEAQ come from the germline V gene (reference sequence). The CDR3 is CASSWGQSNTEAFF. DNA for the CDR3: TGTGCCAGCAGCTGGGGACAGTCAAACACTGAAGCTTTCTTT.

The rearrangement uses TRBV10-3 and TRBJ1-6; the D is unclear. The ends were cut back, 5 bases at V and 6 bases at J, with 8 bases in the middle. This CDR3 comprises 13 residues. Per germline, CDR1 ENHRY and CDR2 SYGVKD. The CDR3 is CAISPRINSPLHF. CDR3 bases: TGTGCCATCAGTCCCCGAATTAATTCACCCCTCCACTTT.

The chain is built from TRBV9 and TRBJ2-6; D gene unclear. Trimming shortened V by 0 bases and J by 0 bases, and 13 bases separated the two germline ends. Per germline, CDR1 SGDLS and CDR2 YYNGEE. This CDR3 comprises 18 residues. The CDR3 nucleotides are TGTGCCAGCAGCGTAGACCCTTTTATTGTCTCTGGGGCCAACGTCCTGACTTTC. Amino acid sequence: CASSVDPFIVSGANVLTF.

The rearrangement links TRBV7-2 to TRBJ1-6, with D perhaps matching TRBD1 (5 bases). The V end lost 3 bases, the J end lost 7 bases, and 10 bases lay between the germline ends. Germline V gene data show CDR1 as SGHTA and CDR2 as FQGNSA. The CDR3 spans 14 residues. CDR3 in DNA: TGTGCCAGCAGCTTTGGGACGGAAAATTCACCCCTCCACTTT. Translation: CASSFGTENSPLHF.

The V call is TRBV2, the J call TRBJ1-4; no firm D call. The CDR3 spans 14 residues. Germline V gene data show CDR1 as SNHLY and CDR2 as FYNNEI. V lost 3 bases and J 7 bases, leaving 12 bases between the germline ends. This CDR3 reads CASSEAMRGEKLFF. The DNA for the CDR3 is TGTGCCAGCAGTGAGGCAATGCGCGGTGAAAAACTGTTTTTT.

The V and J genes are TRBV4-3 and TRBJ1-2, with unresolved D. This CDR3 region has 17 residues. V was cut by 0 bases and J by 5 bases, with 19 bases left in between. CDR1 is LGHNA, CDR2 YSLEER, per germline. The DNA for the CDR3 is TGCGCCAGCAGCCAAGATCGTTTCACGGGGAGGTGGTATGGCTACACCTTC. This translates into CASSQDRFTGRWYGYTF.

The CDR3 nucleotides read TGTGCCAGCAGATACCTAGCGGGAGTCGGCGAGCAGTACTTC. Its protein product is CASRYLAGVGEQYF. The chain recombines TRBV6-6 with TRBJ2-7; 10 bases line up with TRBD2. J was trimmed by 6 bases and V by 6 bases; bases with no gene match: 8. The CDR3 is 14 residues long. Germline-derived CDR1 and CDR2 are MNHNY and SVGAGI (reference sequence).

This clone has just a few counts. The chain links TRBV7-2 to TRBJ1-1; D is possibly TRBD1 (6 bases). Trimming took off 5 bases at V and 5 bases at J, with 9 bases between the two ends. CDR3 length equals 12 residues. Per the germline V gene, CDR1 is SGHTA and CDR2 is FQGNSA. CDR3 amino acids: CASSARGTEAFF. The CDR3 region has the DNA TGTGCCAGCAGCGCTAGGGGGACTGAAGCTTTCTTT.

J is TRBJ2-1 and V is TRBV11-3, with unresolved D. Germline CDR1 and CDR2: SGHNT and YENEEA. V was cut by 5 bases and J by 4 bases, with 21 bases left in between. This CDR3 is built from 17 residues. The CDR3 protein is CASSLLESAYNYNEQFF. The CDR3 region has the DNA TGTGCCAGCAGCCTATTGGAAAGCGCCTATAATTACAATGAGCAGTTCTTC.

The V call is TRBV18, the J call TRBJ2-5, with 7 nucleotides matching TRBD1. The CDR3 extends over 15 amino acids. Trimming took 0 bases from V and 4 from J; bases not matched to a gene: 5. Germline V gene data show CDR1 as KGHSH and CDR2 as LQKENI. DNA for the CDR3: TGTGCCAGCTCACCACCGACAGGGCCGCGAGAGACCCAGTACTTC. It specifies CASSPPTGPRETQYF.

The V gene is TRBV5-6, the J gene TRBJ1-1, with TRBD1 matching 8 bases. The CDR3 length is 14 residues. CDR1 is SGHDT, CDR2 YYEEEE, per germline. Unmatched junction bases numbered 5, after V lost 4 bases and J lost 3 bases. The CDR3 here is CASSLPQGDTEAFF. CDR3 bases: TGTGCCAGCAGCCTACCACAGGGGGACACTGAAGCTTTCTTT.

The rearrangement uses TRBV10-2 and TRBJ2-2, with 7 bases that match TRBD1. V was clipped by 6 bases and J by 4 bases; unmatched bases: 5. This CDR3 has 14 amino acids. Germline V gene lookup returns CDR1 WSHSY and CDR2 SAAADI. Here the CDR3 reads CASRWDRITGELFF. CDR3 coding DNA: TGCGCCAGCAGATGGGACAGAATCACCGGGGAGCTGTTTTTT.

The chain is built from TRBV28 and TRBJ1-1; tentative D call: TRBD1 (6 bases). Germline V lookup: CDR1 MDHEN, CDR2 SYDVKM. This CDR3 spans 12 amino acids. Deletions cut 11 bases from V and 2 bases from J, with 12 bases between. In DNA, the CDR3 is TGTGCCTCCGCGGGGGGCAACACTGAAGCTTTCTTT. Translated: CASAGGNTEAFF.

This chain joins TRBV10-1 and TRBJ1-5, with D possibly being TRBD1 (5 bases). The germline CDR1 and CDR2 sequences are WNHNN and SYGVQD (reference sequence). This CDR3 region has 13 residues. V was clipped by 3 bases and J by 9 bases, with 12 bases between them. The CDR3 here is CASSEDLGRPQHF. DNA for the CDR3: TGCGCCAGCAGTGAAGACTTGGGGCGGCCCCAGCATTTT.

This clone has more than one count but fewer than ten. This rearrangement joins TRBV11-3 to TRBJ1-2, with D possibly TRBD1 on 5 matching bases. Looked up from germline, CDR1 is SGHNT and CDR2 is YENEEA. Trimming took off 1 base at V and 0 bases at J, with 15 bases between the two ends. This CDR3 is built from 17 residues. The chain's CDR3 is CASSLVFPYRSNYGYTF. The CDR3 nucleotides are TGTGCCAGCAGCTTAGTATTTCCCTACAGGTCTAACTATGGCTACACCTTC.

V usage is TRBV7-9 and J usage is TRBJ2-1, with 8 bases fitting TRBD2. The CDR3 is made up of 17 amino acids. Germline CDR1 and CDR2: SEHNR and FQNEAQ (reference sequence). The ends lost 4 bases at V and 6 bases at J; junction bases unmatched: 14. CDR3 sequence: CASSWPLGTRAFNEQFF. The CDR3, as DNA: TGTGCCAGCAGCTGGCCTTTAGGGACTAGGGCTTTCAATGAGCAGTTCTTC.

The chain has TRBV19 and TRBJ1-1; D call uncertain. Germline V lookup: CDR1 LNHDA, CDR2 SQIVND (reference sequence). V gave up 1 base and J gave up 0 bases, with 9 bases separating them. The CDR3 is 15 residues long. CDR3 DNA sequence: TGTGCCAGTAGTATAGGACTCGGATTGAACACTGAAGCTTTCTTT. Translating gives CASSIGLGLNTEAFF.